The 9 T cell receptor beta chains listed next were all sequenced from one sample in a study of T cells after yellow fever vaccination. TCRdb reprocessed the 5' RACE reads with MiXCR, giving one entry per CDR3 protein. The sample records under 250,000 distinct CDR3 sequences, around 3.1% being singletons. Sequencing was performed on CD4+ T cells sorted from PBMCs, taken 10 days after the yellow fever booster vaccination. Receptor source: a man younger than 35 who received the YFV17D yellow fever vaccine.

This clonotype was counted a few times. This chain joins TRBV5-1 and TRBJ2-2, with 8 positions matching TRBD1. J lost 3 bases, V lost 4 bases, and 5 bases had no gene match. Per germline, CDR1 SGHRS and CDR2 YFSETQ. The CDR3 sequence is 15 residues long. This CDR3 is CASSIQGVDTGELFF. The CDR3 DNA sequence: TGCGCCAGCAGCATACAGGGGGTCGACACCGGGGAGCTGTTTTTT. Filled out from reference TRBV5-1 and TRBJ2-2, the complete variable domain reads KAGVTQTPRYLIKTRGQQVTLSCSPISGHRSVSWYQQTPGQGLQFLFEYFSETQRNKGNFPGRFSGRQFSNSRSEMNVSTLELGDSALYLCASSIQGVDTGELFFGEGSRLTVL.

In this sample, this clonotype turned up many times. The chain combines TRBV5-1 with TRBJ2-1; D is perhaps TRBD1 or TRBD2 (7 bases each). V lost 2 bases and J lost 1, with 10 bases in between. Germline values: CDR1 SGHRS, CDR2 YFSETQ. The CDR3 spans 15 residues. CDR3 sequence: CASSFQGGSYNEQFF. DNA of the CDR3: TGCGCCAGCAGCTTTCAGGGGGGGTCCTACAATGAGCAGTTCTTC.

Only a few counts were recorded for this clonotype. The rearrangement uses TRBV19 and TRBJ1-2, with 7 bases that match TRBD1. Trimming cost V 6 bases and J 4 bases; bases outside gene matches: 2. Germline V lookup: CDR1 LNHDA, CDR2 SQIVND (reference sequence). The CDR3 consists of 12 residues. Written as DNA, the CDR3 is TGTGCCAGTAGAAGGACAGGCTATGGCTACACCTTC. It translates to CASRRTGYGYTF.

The sample holds many counts of this clonotype. This CDR3 reads CSAKRLSSYNEQFF. The CDR3 DNA reads TGCAGTGCTAAGCGGTTGAGCTCCTACAATGAGCAGTTCTTC. V usage is TRBV20-1 and J usage is TRBJ2-1; a possible D gene is TRBD2 (5 bases). From germline, CDR1 is DFQATT and CDR2 SNEGSKA (reference sequence). CDR3 size: 14 residues. Deletions cut 4 bases from V and 0 bases from J, with 10 bases between.

A few counts support this clonotype. One junction end does not reproduce the germline sequence, and a read error may be involved. This chain links TRBV12-3 or TRBV12-4 with TRBJ2-5; D is perhaps TRBD1 or TRBD2 (5 bases each). The CDR3 totals 13 residues. Written as DNA, the CDR3 is TGTGCCAGCAGTTTTGGGGGAAAAACCAATATCTCTTTC. This sequence encodes CASSFGGKTNISF.

This clonotype was seen a handful of times. V is TRBV5-1 and J is TRBJ2-2; 7 bases are shared with TRBD2. The CDR3 totals 16 residues. Unmatched junction bases numbered 12, after V lost 8 bases and J lost 2 bases. From germline, CDR1 is SGHRS and CDR2 YFSETQ. The chain's CDR3 is CASTLGGDGNTGELFF. The CDR3 DNA sequence: TGCGCCAGTACCCTTGGGGGGGACGGTAACACCGGGGAGCTGTTTTTT.

The chain is built from TRBV5-1 and TRBJ2-1; perhaps TRBD1 as D (5 bases). The CDR3 sequence is 15 residues long. The V end lost 3 bases, the J end lost 9 bases, and 19 bases lay between the germline ends. The germline gives CDR1 SGHRS, CDR2 YFSETQ. The CDR3 reads CASSSVQTTVPEQFF. The CDR3 nucleotides read TGCGCCAGCAGCTCCGTACAAACGACAGTTCCTGAGCAGTTCTTC.

This clonotype was detected only a few times. One end of the junction fails to match germline, which may point to a read error. Written as DNA, the CDR3 is TGCAGTGCTAGAAATCCGGGACAGGGGTATCTTTTT. Protein product: CSARNPGQGYLF. The chain couples TRBV20-1 to TRBJ1-4; 10 bases line up with TRBD1. This CDR3 is built from 12 residues. Looked up from germline, CDR1 is DFQATT and CDR2 is SNEGSKA (reference sequence).

This clonotype was recorded at least ten times. The rearrangement joins TRBV5-1 to TRBJ1-2; 7 bases are shared with TRBD1. The CDR3 totals 15 residues. The V segment lost 2 bases and the J segment 3 bases; nucleotides outside the gene matches: 7. Germline V CDR1 and CDR2: SGHRS, YFSETQ. The CDR3: CASSLQGTLDYGYTF. The CDR3 coding sequence is TGCGCCAGCAGCTTACAGGGGACCCTCGACTATGGCTACACCTTC.